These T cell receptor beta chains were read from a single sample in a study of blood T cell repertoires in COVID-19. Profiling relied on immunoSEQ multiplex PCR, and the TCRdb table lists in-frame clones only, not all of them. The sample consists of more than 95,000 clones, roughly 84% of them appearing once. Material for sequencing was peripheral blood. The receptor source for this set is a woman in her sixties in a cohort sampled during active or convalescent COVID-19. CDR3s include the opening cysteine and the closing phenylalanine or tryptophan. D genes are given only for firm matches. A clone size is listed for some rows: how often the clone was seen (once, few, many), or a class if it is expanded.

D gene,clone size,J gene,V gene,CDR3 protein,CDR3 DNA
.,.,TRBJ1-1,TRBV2,CASSDWQLNTEAFF,TGTGCCAGCAGTGACTGGCAGTTGAACACTGAAGCTTTCTTT
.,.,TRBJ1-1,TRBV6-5,CASSYPAMTDTAEAFF,TGTGCCAGCAGTTACCCAGCCATGACAGATACGGCTGAAGCTTTCTTT
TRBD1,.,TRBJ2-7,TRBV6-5,CACDRAYEQYF,TGTGCTTGCGACAGGGCCTACGAGCAGTACTTC
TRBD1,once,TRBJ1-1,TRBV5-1,CASSLPGGVTEAFF,TGCGCCAGCAGCTTGCCAGGGGGTGTGACTGAAGCTTTCTTT
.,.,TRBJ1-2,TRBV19,CASSLETVYGYTF,TGTGCCAGTAGTTTGGAGACAGTCTATGGCTACACCTTC
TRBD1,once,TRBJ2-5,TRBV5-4,CASSLPGQGETQYF,TGTGCCAGCAGCTTACCGGGACAGGGAGAGACCCAGTACTTC
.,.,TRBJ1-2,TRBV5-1,CASSPIQGNYGYTF,TGCGCCAGCAGCCCGATCCAGGGTAACTATGGCTACACCTTC
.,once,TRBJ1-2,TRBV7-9,CASSLAGGGRNYGYTF,TGTGCCAGCAGCTTAGCGGGAGGGGGACGGAACTATGGCTACACCTTC
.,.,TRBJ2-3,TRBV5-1,CASSLGQDLVDTQYF,TGCGCCAGCAGCTTGGGACAGGATTTGGTAGATACGCAGTATTTT
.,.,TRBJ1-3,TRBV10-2,CASSVGVAGNTIYF,TGCGCCAGTAGTGTCGGAGTTGCTGGAAACACCATATATTTT
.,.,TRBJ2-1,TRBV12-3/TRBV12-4,CASSHYNEQFF,TGTGCCAGCAGCCACTACAATGAGCAGTTCTTC
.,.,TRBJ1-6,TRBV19,CASSIVLSSYNSPLHF,TGTGCCAGTAGTATAGTCCTGAGCTCCTATAATTCACCCCTCCACTTT
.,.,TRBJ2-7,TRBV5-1,CASSLDIFSYEQYF,TGCGCCAGCAGCCTCGACATCTTTTCCTACGAGCAGTACTTC
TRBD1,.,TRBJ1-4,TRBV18,CASSPRTGSTNEKLFF,TGTGCCAGCTCACCAAGGACAGGGTCAACTAATGAAAAACTGTTTTTT
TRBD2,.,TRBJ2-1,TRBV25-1,CASGGGTRYNEQFF,TGTGCCAGCGGCGGGGGGACAAGATACAATGAGCAGTTCTTC
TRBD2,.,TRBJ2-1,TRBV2,CASRSGTSPYNEQFF,TGTGCCAGCAGATCGGGGACTAGCCCCTACAATGAGCAGTTCTTC
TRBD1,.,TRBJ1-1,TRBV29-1,CSVGTGTTEAFF,TGCAGCGTAGGGACAGGTACCACTGAAGCTTTCTTT
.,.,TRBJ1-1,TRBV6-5,CASSYSAGNTEAFF,TGTGCCAGCAGTTACTCGGCGGGGAACACTGAAGCTTTCTTT
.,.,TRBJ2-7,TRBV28,CASSFPPNRDPYEQYF,TGTGCCAGCAGTTTCCCCCCAAACAGGGACCCCTACGAGCAGTACTTC
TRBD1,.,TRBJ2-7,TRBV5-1,CASSLGDRGFYEQYF,TGCGCCAGCAGCTTGGGGGACAGGGGGTTCTACGAGCAGTACTTC
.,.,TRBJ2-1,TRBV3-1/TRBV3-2,CASSRRSSYNEQFF,TGTGCCAGCAGCCGTAGGAGCTCCTACAATGAGCAGTTCTTC
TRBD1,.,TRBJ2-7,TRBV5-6,CASSWMGQGDYEQYF,TGTGCCAGCAGCTGGATGGGACAGGGAGACTACGAGCAGTACTTC
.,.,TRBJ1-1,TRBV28,CASMQGTWTEAFF,TGTGCCAGCATGCAGGGTACGTGGACTGAAGCTTTCTTT
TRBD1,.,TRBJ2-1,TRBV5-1,CASSPPSQGNEQFF,TGCGCCAGCAGTCCACCCTCACAGGGGAATGAGCAGTTCTTC
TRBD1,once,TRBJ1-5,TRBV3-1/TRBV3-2,CASSQVGAGGSQPQHF,TGTGCCAGCAGCCAAGTCGGTGCAGGGGGCAGTCAGCCCCAGCATTTT
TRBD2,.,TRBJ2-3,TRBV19,CASSIGPISGRWGTQYF,TGTGCCAGTAGTATAGGTCCCATTAGCGGGAGATGGGGGACGCAGTATTTT
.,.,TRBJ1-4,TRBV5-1,CASSLQGGIEKLFF,TGCGCCAGCAGCTTGCAGGGAGGAATCGAAAAACTGTTTTTT
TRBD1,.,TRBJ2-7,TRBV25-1,CASSGTGDIAYEQYF,TGTGCCAGCAGTGGGACAGGGGATATAGCCTACGAGCAGTACTTC
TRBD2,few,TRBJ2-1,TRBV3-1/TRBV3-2,CASRGTSGSQQFF,TGTGCCAGCAGAGGGACTAGCGGGAGTCAGCAGTTCTTC
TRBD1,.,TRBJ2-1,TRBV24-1,CATSDRNRGNEQFF,TGTGCCACCAGTGATCGCAACAGGGGAAATGAGCAGTTCTTC
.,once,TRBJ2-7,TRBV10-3,CAISDLGGTSYEQYF,TGTGCCATCAGTGACCTCGGCGGGACGAGTTACGAGCAGTACTTC
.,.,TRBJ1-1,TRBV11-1,CASSLNSGVNTEAFF,TGTGCCAGCAGCTTAAACTCAGGGGTGAACACTGAAGCTTTCTTT
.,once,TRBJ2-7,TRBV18,CASSPTIGRAREQYF,TGTGCCAGCTCTCCGACCATTGGCAGGGCGAGGGAGCAGTACTTC
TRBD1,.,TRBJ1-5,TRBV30,CAWSGQGYQPQHF,TGTGCCTGGAGCGGACAGGGGTATCAGCCCCAGCATTTT
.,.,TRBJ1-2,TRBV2,CASSEAGHGYGYTF,TGTGCCAGCAGTGAAGCGGGCCACGGCTATGGCTACACCTTC
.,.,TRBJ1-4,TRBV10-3,CAISEGGANEKLFF,TGTGCCATCAGTGAAGGAGGGGCTAATGAAAAACTGTTTTTT
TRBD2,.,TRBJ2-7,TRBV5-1,CASRVTTSGIYEQYF,TGCGCCAGCAGGGTCACGACTAGCGGGATCTACGAGCAGTACTTC
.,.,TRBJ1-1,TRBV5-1,CASTPVGGDTEAFF,TGCGCCAGCACCCCCGTGGGGGGAGACACTGAAGCTTTCTTT
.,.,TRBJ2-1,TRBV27,CASSPSGQTSYNEQFF,TGTGCCAGCAGTCCGTCGGGACAAACATCCTACAATGAGCAGTTCTTC
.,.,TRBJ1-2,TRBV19,CASTSTGTLPGGYTF,TGTGCCAGTACCTCCACCGGGACTCTTCCAGGTGGCTACACCTTC
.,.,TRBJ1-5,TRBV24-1,CATSSGAPFSNQPQHF,TGTGCCACCAGTAGTGGGGCACCCTTTAGCAATCAGCCCCAGCATTTT
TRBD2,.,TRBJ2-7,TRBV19,CASSIGGTRTYEQYF,TGTGCCAGTAGTATAGGCGGGACTAGAACCTACGAGCAGTACTTC
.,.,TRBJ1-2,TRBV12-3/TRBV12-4,CASSLALGGGYTF,TGTGCCAGCAGTTTAGCGCTCGGGGGAGGCTACACCTTC
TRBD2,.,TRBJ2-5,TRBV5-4,CASSPISGIPQETQYF,TGTGCCAGCAGCCCGATAAGCGGGATTCCCCAAGAGACCCAGTACTTC
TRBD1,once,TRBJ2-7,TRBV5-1,CASSGDRGPYEQYF,TGCGCCAGCAGCGGGGACAGGGGCCCCTACGAGCAGTACTTC
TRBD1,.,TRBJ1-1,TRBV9,CASSVSGQGETEAFF,TGTGCCAGCAGCGTATCTGGACAGGGGGAAACTGAAGCTTTCTTT
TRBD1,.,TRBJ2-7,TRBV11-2,CASRPTGGEYEQYF,TGTGCCAGCAGGCCAACAGGGGGCGAGTACGAGCAGTACTTC
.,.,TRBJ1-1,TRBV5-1,CASSQGRDTEAFF,TGCGCCAGCAGCCAGGGGAGGGACACTGAAGCTTTCTTT
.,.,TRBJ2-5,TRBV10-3,CAISESPEETQYF,TGTGCCATCAGTGAGTCGCCAGAAGAGACCCAGTACTTC
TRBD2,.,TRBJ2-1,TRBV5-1,CASSLASGASYNEQFF,TGCGCCAGCAGCTTGGCTAGCGGGGCATCCTACAATGAGCAGTTCTTC
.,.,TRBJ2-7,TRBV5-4,CASTKRGGQYEQYF,TGTGCCAGCACGAAAAGGGGGGGCCAATACGAGCAGTACTTC
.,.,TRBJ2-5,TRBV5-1,CASSTSQIDQETQYF,TGCGCCAGCAGCACCTCACAGATTGACCAAGAGACCCAGTACTTC
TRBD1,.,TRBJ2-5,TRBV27,CASSFMGTGGETQYF,TGTGCCAGCAGTTTTATGGGGACAGGGGGGGAGACCCAGTACTTC
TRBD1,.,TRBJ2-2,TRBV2,CASSEGQLNTGELFF,TGTGCCAGCAGTGAGGGACAGCTGAACACCGGGGAGCTGTTTTTT
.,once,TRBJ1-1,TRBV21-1,CASSPRNDRGDHTEAFF,TGTGCCAGCAGCCCACGGAATGACAGGGGGGACCACACTGAAGCTTTCTTT
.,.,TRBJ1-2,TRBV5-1,CASSLAAGLNYGYTF,TGCGCCAGCAGCTTGGCGGCAGGGCTTAACTATGGCTACACCTTC
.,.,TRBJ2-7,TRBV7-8,CASSSGGAVYEQYF,TGTGCCAGCAGTTCTGGTGGGGCAGTCTACGAGCAGTACTTC
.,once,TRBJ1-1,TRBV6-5,CATDLRENTEAFF,TGTGCCACCGATCTACGAGAGAACACTGAAGCTTTCTTT